Presented here are 32 T cell receptor beta chains from one specimen sequenced in a study of regulatory T cells in long-lasting Graves disease (dated by TCRdb to the early 2020s). In the paper's terms, the time point label means: newly diagnosed GD, antithyroid drugs for less than 3 months. For both TCR sequencing and RNA sequencing, RNA was extracted from PBMCs in TRIzol. Libraries were built with multiplex PCR. Sequencer: Illumina HiSeq 4000. To build TCR beta libraries, CDR3 regions were amplified by Arm-PCR using iRepertoire HTBI primers. In TCRdb, the public reads were trimmed at Q25 with fastp and aligned with MiXCR, with productive beta chains retained. Entries that share a CDR3 protein sequence are merged under the most common genes and DNA. The table for this sample lists fewer than 400,000 distinct CDR3 sequences; over 15% of them were counted only once. The ten largest clones represent approximately 35% of the sample.

Sequenced here: peripheral blood mononuclear cells (PBMCs), sampled at new diagnosis, from a patient treated with antithyroid drugs. Every receptor here comes from a female donor with Graves disease.

This clonotype was picked up many times. The CDR3 reads CASSSGGMNTEAFF. DNA for the CDR3: TGTGCCAGCAGTTCAGGGGGAATGAACACTGAAGCTTTCTTT. The J gene is TRBJ1-1, the V gene TRBV28, with TRBD1 matching 7 bases. Trimming took 4 bases from V and 0 from J; bases not matched to a gene: 2. Germline values: CDR1 MDHEN, CDR2 SYDVKM. The CDR3 consists of 14 residues. Full variable domain (rest looked up from reference TRBV28 and TRBJ1-1): DVKVTQSSRYLVKRTGEKVFLECVQDMDHENMFWYRQDPGLGLRLIYFSYDVKMKEKGDIPEGYSVSREKKERFSLILESASTNQTSMYLCASSSGGMNTEAFFGQGTRLTVV.

A word on this clonotype: The likely explanation is a read error, given a far larger clone one base away. The conserved phenylalanine or tryptophan is not found at the CDR3 terminus, so this likely reflects a read error. This chain uses TRBV7-2 with TRBJ2-3; maybe TRBD2 (6 bases). The CDR3 runs 16 residues. Between the trimmed V and J ends, which lost 5 bases and 0 bases, there was a span of 15 bases. Germline-derived CDR1 and CDR2 are SGHTA and FQGNSA. The CDR3 sequence is CASSLQRVSSTDTQYL. CDR3 DNA: TGTGCCAGCAGCCTACAGCGGGTCTCTAGCACAGATACGCAGTATCTT.

This clonotype was recorded many times. The chain joins TRBV2 to TRBJ2-1, with TRBD2 matching over 10 bases. Trimming cost V 4 bases and J 7 bases; bases outside gene matches: 7. Germline V gene sequence: CDR1 SNHLY, CDR2 FYNNEI. The CDR3 has 15 residues. CDR3 sequence reads: CASSGEREGRNEQFF. The CDR3 DNA follows: TGTGCCAGCAGTGGGGAGCGGGAGGGCCGAAATGAGCAGTTCTTC.

The genes are TRBV12-3 or TRBV12-4 and TRBJ2-3; 11 bases agree with TRBD2. The CDR3 has 15 amino acids. The V segment lost 6 bases and the J segment 1 base; nucleotides outside the gene matches: 3. This CDR3 is CASRGLAVRTDTQYF. The CDR3 DNA reads TGTGCCAGCAGGGGACTAGCGGTTCGCACAGATACGCAGTATTTT.

This clonotype was counted ten times or more. The V gene is TRBV12-3 or TRBV12-4, the J gene TRBJ2-6; TRBD1 might be the D (6 bases). CDR3 length equals 15 residues. The V and J ends lost 6 bases and 0 bases respectively, with 9 bases between them. The CDR3 protein is CASRETGSGANVLTF. CDR3 DNA: TGTGCCAGCAGAGAGACAGGCTCTGGGGCCAACGTCCTGACTTTC.

This clonotype appeared a few times. Mismatch with germline at one junction end may stem from a read error. This CDR3 reads CASSPLSTGAEAFF. Written as DNA, the CDR3 is TGTGCCAGCTCACCACTTTCGACAGGGGCTGAGGCTTTCTTT. This chain connects TRBV18 to TRBJ1-1; 8 bases match TRBD1. Germline V gene data show CDR1 as KGHSH and CDR2 as LQKENI. The length of the CDR3 is 14 residues.

Many counts were recorded for this clonotype. The V and J genes are TRBV19 and TRBJ2-5, with 7 bases that match TRBD2. Germline CDR1 LNHDA, CDR2 SQIVND (reference sequence). After removal of 7 bases from V and 5 bases from J, the junction contained 13 bases not matched to a gene. The CDR3 length is 15 residues. CDR3 nucleotides: TGTGCCAGTACCAAAGGGACTATGTTGGCCGAGACCCAGTACTTC. Its translation: CASTKGTMLAETQYF.

The chain employs TRBV11-2 and TRBJ1-1, with D perhaps TRBD1 (5 bases). Germline V CDR1 and CDR2: SGHAT, FQNNGV. With 6 bases removed from V and 4 bases from J, the gap between germline ends came to 15 bases. The CDR3 totals 14 residues. CDR3: CASSKGVSGTEAFF. CDR3 nucleotides: TGTGCCAGCAGTAAAGGGGTGAGTGGCACTGAAGCTTTCTTT. The full variable domain, its missing parts supplied by reference TRBV11-2 and TRBJ1-1, is EAGVAQSPRYKIIEKRQSVAFWCNPISGHATLYWYQQILGQGPKLLIQFQNNGVVDDSQLPKDRFSAERLKGVDSTLKIQPAKLEDSAVYLCASSKGVSGTEAFFGQGTRLTVV.

In its sample, this clonotype was seen a few times. The chain employs TRBV6-5 and TRBJ2-3, with TRBD2 matching over 9 bases. The CDR3 totals 17 residues. CDR1 is MNHEY and CDR2 is SVGAGI in the germline V gene. The ends lost 1 base at V and 0 bases at J; junction bases unmatched: 5. The CDR3 nucleotides read TGTGCCAGCAGTTACTACACCCTAGCGGGGAGCACAGATACGCAGTATTTT. The encoded protein is CASSYYTLAGSTDTQYF.

This clonotype was seen more than once but under ten times. The V call is TRBV7-9, the J call TRBJ1-1, with unresolved D. The CDR3 runs 19 residues. V shed 2 bases and J shed 1 base, with 23 bases lying between them. Germline V gene sequence: CDR1 SEHNR, CDR2 FQNEAQ (reference sequence). CDR3 bases: TGTGCCAGCAGCTTAACTAGTGCCTTAGTACCAAAAAGGAACACTGAAGCTTTCTTT. Encoded protein: CASSLTSALVPKRNTEAFF.

This clonotype was recorded at least ten times. This sequence joins TRBV29-1 and TRBJ2-2; no clear D. The germline V gene encodes CDR1 SQVTM and CDR2 ANQGSEA. The CDR3 runs to 13 residues. Trimming removed 3 bases at V and 2 bases at J, with 7 bases between. CDR3 region: CSVDRSNTGELFF. The CDR3 DNA reads as TGCAGCGTTGATAGGTCCAACACCGGGGAGCTGTTTTTT.

This clonotype was seen at least ten times. V usage is TRBV6-1 and J usage is TRBJ1-4, with D uncertain. V shed 7 bases and J shed 6 bases, with 12 bases lying between them. The germline V gene encodes CDR1 MNHNS and CDR2 SASEGT. The CDR3 runs to 13 residues. CDR3: CASTIGLDEKLFF. Here the CDR3 DNA reads TGTGCCAGCACGATAGGGTTAGATGAAAAACTGTTTTTT.

This clonotype was counted ten times or more. The chain uses TRBV12-3 or TRBV12-4 and TRBJ2-2; D is possibly TRBD2 (6 bases). This CDR3 contains 14 residues. The CDR3 is CAGRRGTDTGELFF. The CDR3 region has the DNA TGTGCGGGACGCCGCGGGACCGACACCGGGGAGCTGTTTTTT.

This clonotype was recorded at least ten times. The chain employs TRBV27 and TRBJ1-1; 9 bases agree with TRBD1. The CDR3 covers 16 residues. Trimming cost V 5 bases and J 3 bases; bases outside gene matches: 10. Germline lookup yields CDR1 MNHEY and CDR2 SMNVEV (reference sequence). This CDR3 is CASSPGTGRRDTEAFF. The CDR3 nucleotides read TGTGCCAGCAGTCCCGGGACAGGGAGGAGGGACACTGAAGCTTTCTTT.

With regard to this clonotype: One base away lies a much larger clone, so this may be a sequencing read error. The V call is TRBV5-1, the J call TRBJ2-5, with 13 bases identical to TRBD2. The CDR3 is 20 amino acids. Germline loops: CDR1 SGHRS, CDR2 YFSETQ. V trimming: 6 bases; J trimming: 3 bases; junction bases outside the gene matches: 20. The CDR3 DNA reads as TGCGCCAGCATCCCGGGTCGGTTCGGACTAGCGGGAGCTGCAAAAGAGACCCAGTACTTC. It is translated as CASIPGRFGLAGAAKETQYF.

The CDR3 nucleotides read TGCGCCAGCAGCTTGGCGGGAGGAGGGCTGGATACGCAGTATTTT. Its translation: CASSLAGGGLDTQYF. V is TRBV5-1 and J is TRBJ2-3; 7 positions match TRBD2. The V gene's germline CDR1 is SGHRS and CDR2 YFSETQ. The CDR3 covers 15 residues. The V gene end was trimmed by 0 bases and the J gene end by 6 bases; junction bases not matched to a gene: 7. Combining the CDR3 with reference TRBV5-1 and TRBJ2-3 gives the whole variable domain KAGVTQTPRYLIKTRGQQVTLSCSPISGHRSVSWYQQTPGQGLQFLFEYFSETQRNKGNFPGRFSGRQFSNSRSEMNVSTLELGDSALYLCASSLAGGGLDTQYFGPGTRLTVL.

This clonotype was picked up many times. This rearrangement joins TRBV24-1 to TRBJ2-1, with 8 bases aligning to TRBD1. The CDR3 loop spans 14 amino acids. V shed 4 bases and J 2 bases; nucleotides not matched to a gene: 0. From germline, CDR1 is KGHDR and CDR2 SFDVKD. CDR3 sequence (DNA): TGTGCCACCAGTGAGGGACAGGCCTACAATGAGCAGTTCTTC. As protein: CATSEGQAYNEQFF.

This clonotype was counted many times. This chain uses TRBV15 with TRBJ2-5; D unresolved. The ends were cut back, 1 base at V and 2 bases at J, with 5 bases in the middle. Germline loops: CDR1 LNHNV, CDR2 YYDKDF (reference sequence). The CDR3 loop spans 13 amino acids. CDR3 region: CATSRGRQETQYF. In DNA form, the CDR3 reads TGTGCCACCAGCAGAGGCAGGCAAGAGACCCAGTACTTC.

CDR3 DNA: TGCGCCAGCAGCTTGGAAGCAGGCCTCAATCAGCCCCAGCATTTT. Translated, it gives CASSLEAGLNQPQHF. The V call is TRBV5-1, the J call TRBJ1-5; D is unclear. This CDR3 is 15 amino acids long. From germline, CDR1 is SGHRS and CDR2 YFSETQ. V was clipped by 0 bases and J by 3 bases, with 10 bases between them.

This clonotype was observed a few times. The rearrangement joins TRBV7-8 to TRBJ2-2, with 9 bases fitting TRBD2. CDR1 and CDR2 (germline): SGHVS, FQNEAQ. The CDR3 spans 15 residues. J lost 5 bases, V lost 8 bases, and 9 bases had no gene match. The DNA of the CDR3 is TGTGCCAGCGCGCGGGCGGGAGGGCCAACCGGGGAGCTGTTTTTT. This translates into CASARAGGPTGELFF.

This clonotype has just a few counts. V usage is TRBV5-5 and J usage is TRBJ1-2; D gene unclear. V was trimmed by 0 bases and J by 4 bases, leaving 13 bases between them. This CDR3 spans 15 amino acids. CDR1 SGHKS and CDR2 YYEKEE come from the germline V gene (reference sequence). In DNA, the CDR3 is TGTGCCAGCAGCTTGGCCGAGGGCCACCGCTATGGCTACACCTTC. This codes for CASSLAEGHRYGYTF. Looking up the rest from reference TRBV5-5 and TRBJ1-2 gives the full variable domain: DAGVTQSPTHLIKTRGQQVTLRCSPISGHKSVSWYQQVLGQGPQFIFQYYEKEERGRGNFPDRFSARQFPNYSSELNVNALLLGDSALYLCASSLAEGHRYGYTFGSGTRLTVV.

This clonotype was recorded many times. The gene calls are TRBV28 and TRBJ2-7; no definite D call. The CDR3 is made up of 15 amino acids. Germline V CDR1 and CDR2: MDHEN, SYDVKM. The ends were cut back, 5 bases at V and 4 bases at J, with 18 bases in the middle. The DNA of the CDR3 is TGTGCCAGCAGTACCCGCCCGAGCCGGTTATACGAGCAGTACTTC. Amino acid sequence: CASSTRPSRLYEQYF.

This clonotype has at least ten counts. V usage is TRBV11-3 and J usage is TRBJ2-1; TRBD2 agrees at 14 bases. CDR1 is SGHNT and CDR2 is YENEEA in the germline V gene. Unmatched junction bases numbered 16, after V lost 5 bases and J lost 10 bases. This CDR3 has 18 amino acids. This CDR3 reads CASSLPSPGTSGSWEQFF. The CDR3 region has the DNA TGTGCCAGCAGCCTCCCCAGTCCCGGGACTAGCGGGAGTTGGGAGCAGTTCTTC.

This clonotype was seen at least ten times. The chain employs TRBV2 and TRBJ2-7; D gene unclear. Trimming stripped 3 bases from V and 6 bases from J, with 12 bases between. In germline, CDR1 is SNHLY, CDR2 FYNNEI. The CDR3 consists of 13 residues. The CDR3 DNA is TGTGCCAGCAGTGATTTCGACGGTGTCGAGCAGTACTTC. Translated, it gives CASSDFDGVEQYF.

This clonotype was recorded many times. The chain joins TRBV2 to TRBJ2-7; 8 positions match TRBD1. The CDR3 extends over 14 amino acids. Trimming removed 7 bases from V and 0 bases from J; junction bases left unmatched: 5. CDR1 and CDR2 (germline): SNHLY, FYNNEI. CDR3 sequence: CASTSDRDSYEQYF. The CDR3 DNA follows: TGTGCCAGCACCTCGGACAGGGACTCCTACGAGCAGTACTTC. The full variable domain, with the rest looked up from reference TRBV2 and TRBJ2-7, is EPEVTQTPSHQVTQMGQEVILRCVPISNHLYFYWYRQILGQKVEFLVSFYNNEISEKSEIFDDQFSVERPDGSNFTLKIRSTKLEDSAMYFCASTSDRDSYEQYFGPGTRLTVT.

This clonotype was counted only a few times. CDR3 amino acids: CAWSPRRSLRGNTIYF. The CDR3 nucleotides read TGTGCCTGGAGTCCGAGGCGGTCCTTAAGGGGAAACACCATATATTTT. The chain uses TRBV30 and TRBJ1-3; no definite D call. CDR3 length: 16 amino acids. V dropped 2 bases and J dropped 4 bases, with 18 bases sitting between them. Germline CDR1 reads GTSNPN; CDR2 reads SVGIG (reference sequence).

This clonotype was seen repeatedly, ten times or more. V and J are TRBV24-1 and TRBJ2-5; 7 positions match TRBD2. The CDR3 covers 14 residues. From germline, CDR1 is KGHDR and CDR2 SFDVKD. V lost 4 bases, J lost 5 bases, and 6 bases stayed unmatched. The CDR3 spells CATSDDTSEETQYF. The CDR3, as DNA: TGTGCCACCAGTGACGACACTAGCGAGGAGACCCAGTACTTC.

This clonotype was recorded at least ten times. Here the CDR3 DNA reads TGTGCCAGCAGTCGGGCGGGAGGAACCGGGGAGCTGTTTTTT. This translates into CASSRAGGTGELFF. V and J are TRBV6-1 and TRBJ2-2; 8 positions agree with TRBD2. The V gene end was trimmed by 5 bases and the J gene end by 5 bases; junction bases not matched to a gene: 4. CDR3 length equals 14 residues. Germline CDR1 MNHNS, CDR2 SASEGT.

This clonotype was seen ten or more times. The chain has TRBV5-1 and TRBJ1-2; perhaps TRBD1 as D (6 bases). Germline CDR1 is SGHRS and CDR2 is YFSETQ. The CDR3 runs 17 residues. The V gene lost 3 bases and the J gene lost 5 bases, with 23 bases spanning the gap. CDR3 residues: CASSSGGRQKTGYGYTF. The CDR3, as DNA: TGCGCCAGCAGCTCCGGGGGGCGACAGAAAACGGGGTATGGCTACACCTTC.

This clonotype was seen at least ten times. V usage is TRBV15 and J usage is TRBJ2-2; 9 positions match TRBD2. V lost 3 bases and J lost 2; bases outside the gene matches: 10. Germline CDR1 reads LNHNV; CDR2 reads YYDKDF (reference sequence). CDR3 length equals 18 residues. The CDR3 DNA follows: TGTGCCACCAGCAGTCCCCTGACTAGCGGATATAACACCGGGGAGCTGTTTTTT. Translated: CATSSPLTSGYNTGELFF.

This clonotype has at least ten counts. In nucleotides, the CDR3 is TGTGCCAGCAGCGTAAGGGACACTACCTACGAGCAGTACTTC. Its translation: CASSVRDTTYEQYF. The chain joins TRBV9 to TRBJ2-7; perhaps TRBD1 as D (6 bases). This CDR3 is 14 amino acids long. CDR1 is SGDLS, CDR2 YYNGEE, per germline. Between the trimmed V and J ends, which lost 1 base and 2 bases, there was a span of 10 bases.

This clonotype was picked up one time. The conserved closing phenylalanine or tryptophan is absent in this CDR3, likely reflecting a read error. No DNA is shown, since the ends of the CDR3 on it are uncertain; the CDR3 is the one TCRdb lists. Here the CDR3 reads CSAISLGQGYNQPRHV. This chain uses TRBV20-1 with TRBJ1-5; the D call in the table, TRBD1, was not verified against the DNA. The CDR3 has 16 amino acids, counting both end residues. Germline V gene data show CDR1 as DFQATT and CDR2 as SNEGSKA (reference sequence).